This T cell receptor beta chain was captured in a study of T cell repertoires in cytomegalovirus infection. Study overall: CMV epitopes used comprised recently identified HLA-C-restricted ones and well-studied HLA-B-restricted ones. Public TCR beta signatures marked donors with CMV infection and the matching HLA. Overall study results and limits: Of the TCR beta families, the public ones yielded a cumulative frequency that identified carriers of CMV plus the relevant HLA.

The CDR3 consists of 12 residues. Trimming took off 4 bases at V and 8 bases at J, with 11 bases between the two ends. CDR1 MDHEN and CDR2 SYDVKM come from the germline V gene. Worth noting for this clonotype: Its antigen is unknown.

TCRdb used MiXCR to reprocess the reads, holding one entry per CDR3 protein. The sample lists about half a million distinct CDR3 sequences, more than 30% occurring once. The V and J genes are TRBV28 and TRBJ1-2, with a possible D match to TRBD1 (6 bases). This specimen consisted of cultured PBMCs, obtained from culture after CMV antigen stimulation. This sequence was found in a human donor in good health (CMV status not recorded). Some clones in this sample may be carry-over from other donors' samples. CDR3: CASSSQGSGYTF. CDR3 in DNA: TGTGCCAGCAGTTCCCAGGGGAGCGGCTACACCTTC.